This TCR beta chain appears in the sequencing data of a study of T cell changes during pregnancy in multiple sclerosis. Trimming stripped 5 bases from V and 4 bases from J, with 8 bases between. This CDR3 contains 12 residues. In germline, CDR1 is SGHTA, CDR2 FQGNSA. The assay was immunoSEQ multiplex PCR, and TCRdb's table has in-frame clones only and misses some. The sample consists of 56,000 or so clones, about nine tenths of them appearing once. This chain uses TRBV7-2 with TRBJ1-1; weak D call: TRBD1 (6 bases). The clonotype comes from a female donor with multiple sclerosis, enrolled in a pregnancy study. Source: CD4+ T cells from peripheral blood mononuclear cells, taken in the third trimester of pregnancy. For the CDR3, the DNA is TGTGCCAGCAGCCGGACAGTCACTGAAGCTTTCTTT. Amino acid sequence: CASSRTVTEAFF.